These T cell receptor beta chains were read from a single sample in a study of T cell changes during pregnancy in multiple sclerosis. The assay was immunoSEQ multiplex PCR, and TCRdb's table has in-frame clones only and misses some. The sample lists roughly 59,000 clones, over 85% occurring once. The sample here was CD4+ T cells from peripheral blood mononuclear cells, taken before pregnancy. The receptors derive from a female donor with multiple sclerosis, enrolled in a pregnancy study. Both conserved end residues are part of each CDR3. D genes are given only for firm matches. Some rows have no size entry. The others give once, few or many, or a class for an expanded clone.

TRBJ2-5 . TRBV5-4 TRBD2 TGTGCCAGCAGCCCAAGCGGGAGAATGGGGGAGACCCAGTACTTC CASSPSGRMGETQYF
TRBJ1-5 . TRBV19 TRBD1 TGTGCCAGTAGCCTCTTACCGGGACAGTCGAATCAGCCCCAGCATTTT CASSLLPGQSNQPQHF
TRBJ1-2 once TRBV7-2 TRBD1 TGTGCCAGCAGCTTAGCTACAGGGGTTCAGGGCTACACCTTC CASSLATGVQGYTF
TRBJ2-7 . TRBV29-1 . TGCAGCGTGAAAAAGGCAGCGCGAAACTACGAGCAGTACTTC CSVKKAARNYEQYF
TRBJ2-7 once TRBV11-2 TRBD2 TGTGCCAGCAGCTTACAAGGACTAGCGGGTACCGAGCAGTACTTC CASSLQGLAGTEQYF
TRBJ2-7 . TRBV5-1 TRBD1 TGCGCCAGCAGCCTATATACCGGGACAGGGAGTCCCGAGCAGTACTTC CASSLYTGTGSPEQYF
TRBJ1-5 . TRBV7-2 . TGTGCCAGCAGCTTAGTCCGGAATCAGCCCCAGCATTTT CASSLVRNQPQHF
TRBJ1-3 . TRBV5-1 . TGCGCCAGCAGCTTGGATCCAGCGGAGGGCTCTGGAAACACCATATATTTT CASSLDPAEGSGNTIYF
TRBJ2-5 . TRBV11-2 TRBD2 TGTGCCAGCAGCTTAATTGGGGGAGGGAGCCAAGAGACCCAGTACTTC CASSLIGGGSQETQYF
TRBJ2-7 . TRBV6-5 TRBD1 TGTGCCAGCAGTCGTCGGACAGGGCAAGCCTACGAGCAGTACTTC CASSRRTGQAYEQYF
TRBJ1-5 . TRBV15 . TGTGCCACCAGCAGAGAATGGGGGGTGTATAGCAATCAGCCCCAGCATTTT CATSREWGVYSNQPQHF
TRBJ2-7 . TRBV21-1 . TGTGCCAGCAGCAAAGCCTTGAGACAGGGGAAGGTCGGGGAGCAGTACTTC CASSKALRQGKVGEQYF
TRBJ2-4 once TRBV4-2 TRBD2 TGTGCCAGCAGCCAGGTAGCGGGAGGGGGACTCATTCAGTACTTC CASSQVAGGGLIQYF
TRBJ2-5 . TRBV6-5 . TGTGCCAGCAGTTATCTTACAGGGTCCCCTTGGGAGACCCAGTACTTC CASSYLTGSPWETQYF
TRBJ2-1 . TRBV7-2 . TGTGCCAGCAGCTACTCCGGGAGCCGTGGTGAGCAGTTCTTC CASSYSGSRGEQFF
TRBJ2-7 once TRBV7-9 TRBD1 TGTGCCAGCAGCTATCTCACTGGGACAGGGGTTTTCGAGCAGTACTTC CASSYLTGTGVFEQYF
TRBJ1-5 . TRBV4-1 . TGCGCCAGCAGCCAAGGGGTTGGGGCGAATCAGCCCCAGCATTTT CASSQGVGANQPQHF
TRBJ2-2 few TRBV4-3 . TGCGCCAGCAGCCAATATGAGGGAAGCACCGGGGAGCTGTTTTTT CASSQYEGSTGELFF
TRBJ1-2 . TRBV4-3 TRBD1 TGCGCCAGCAGCCAATTCCGGGACAGGAATAACTATGGCTACACCTTC CASSQFRDRNNYGYTF
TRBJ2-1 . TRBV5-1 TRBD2 TGCGCCAGCAGCCAAGGAACCGGGACTAGCGGGGCTGAGCAGTTCTTC CASSQGTGTSGAEQFF
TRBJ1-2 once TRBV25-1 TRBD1 TGTGCCAGCAGTGAACTCAGGGGGGACTCGACGACCTATGGCTACACCTTC CASSELRGDSTTYGYTF
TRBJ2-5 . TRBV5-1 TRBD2 TGCGCCAGCAGCTTGGGAGGCGGGAGGGCCAGAGAGACCCAGTACTTC CASSLGGGRARETQYF
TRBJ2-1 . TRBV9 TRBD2 TGTGCCAGCAGCCCTCAGCTAGCGGGAGTCAATGAGCAGTTCTTC CASSPQLAGVNEQFF
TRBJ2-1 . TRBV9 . TGTGCCAGCAGCCCAAACGGGTCCCCGGAGAATGAGCAGTTCTTC CASSPNGSPENEQFF
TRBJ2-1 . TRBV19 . TGTGCCAGTAGTACCAGCGGTGGATCAATCAATGAGCAGTTCTTC CASSTSGGSINEQFF
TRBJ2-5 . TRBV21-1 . TGTGCCAGCAGCAAAAACCCTAGCGTAAGCGGAGGGCCGACGTGCGAGACCCAGTACTTC CASSKNPSVSGGPTCETQYF
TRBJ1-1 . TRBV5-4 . TGTGCCAGCAGCTTACCACAGGGTGGGACTGAAGCTTTCTTT CASSLPQGGTEAFF
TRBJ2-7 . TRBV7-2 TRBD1 TGTGCCAGCAGCGCCCGACAGGGGTTATACGAGCAGTACTTC CASSARQGLYEQYF
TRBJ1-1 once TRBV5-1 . TGCGCCAGCAGCTTGGGGCAGGTCGGCTTGAAGAACACTGAAGCTTTCTTT CASSLGQVGLKNTEAFF
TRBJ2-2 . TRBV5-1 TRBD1 TGCGCCAGCAGCTTCCTTCCCGGGACAGACACCGGGGAGCTGTTTTTT CASSFLPGTDTGELFF
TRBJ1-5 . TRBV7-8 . TGTGCCAGCAGCTTAGCGGGAGCAACCAGCAATCAGCCCCAGCATTTT CASSLAGATSNQPQHF
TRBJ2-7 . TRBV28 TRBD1 TGTGCCAGCAGGGACCCAGACAGGGGTGCCGAGCAGTACTTC CASRDPDRGAEQYF
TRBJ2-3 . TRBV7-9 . TGTGCCAGCAGAACTATTAGCGGCACAGATACGCAGTATTTT CASRTISGTDTQYF
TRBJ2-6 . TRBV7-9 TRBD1 TGTGCCAGCAGCTTAGGACAGGGGGCACTCTCTGGGGCCAACGTCCTGACTTTC CASSLGQGALSGANVLTF
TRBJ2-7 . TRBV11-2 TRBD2 TGTGCCAGCAGCTTAAGCGGGACCCTGTACGAGCAGTACTTC CASSLSGTLYEQYF
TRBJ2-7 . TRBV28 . TGTGCCAGCAGTCAAACCGGGACACCCGCTTTAGAGCAGTACTTC CASSQTGTPALEQYF
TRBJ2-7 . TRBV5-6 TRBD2 TGTGCCAGCAGCTTAGCCGTCGGACTAGCGGGAGGGCACGAGCAGTACTTC CASSLAVGLAGGHEQYF
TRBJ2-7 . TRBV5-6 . TGTGCCAGCAGCTTGTGGGGCGTGGGAGGCGGTTACGAGCAGTACTTC CASSLWGVGGGYEQYF
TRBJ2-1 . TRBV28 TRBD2 TGTGCCAGCGTTAGCTGGGCGGGAGGAGGCTACAATGAGCAGTTCTTC CASVSWAGGGYNEQFF
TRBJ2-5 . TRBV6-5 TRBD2 TGTGCCAGCAGTTCAGGACTAGCGGGAGGTGGGGAGACCCAGTACTTC CASSSGLAGGGETQYF
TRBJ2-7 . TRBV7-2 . TGTGCCAGCAGCTCGGACGGACGAGGGGAGCAGTACTTC CASSSDGRGEQYF
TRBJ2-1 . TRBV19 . TGTGCCAGTAGTATTGACAGACCTACCTACAATGAGCAGTTCTTC CASSIDRPTYNEQFF
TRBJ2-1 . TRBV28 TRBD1 TGTGCCAGCAGTTTATCCCCCCGGGGCAGGGGGTGGGGCTACAATGAGCAGTTCTTC CASSLSPRGRGWGYNEQFF
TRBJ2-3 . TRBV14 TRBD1 TGTGCCAGCAGCCTGGGACAGGTCCCGCAGTATTTT CASSLGQVPQYF
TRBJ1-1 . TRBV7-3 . TGTGCCAGCAGCTCTGATTCACAGGGAAACACTGAAGCTTTCTTT CASSSDSQGNTEAFF
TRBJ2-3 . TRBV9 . TGTGCCAGCAGCCCCCGCTGGCAGGGGACAGATACGCAGTATTTT CASSPRWQGTDTQYF
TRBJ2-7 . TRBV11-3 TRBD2 TGTGCCAGCAGCTCGATTAGCGGGACGGCCCCCTACGAGCAGTACTTC CASSSISGTAPYEQYF
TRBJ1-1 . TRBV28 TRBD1 TGTGCCAGCAGCAACTCACCTGGACAGGGGAACACTGAAGCTTTCTTT CASSNSPGQGNTEAFF
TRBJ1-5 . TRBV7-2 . TGTGCCAGCAGCTCGGGGGGTTACAATCAGCCCCAGCATTTT CASSSGGYNQPQHF
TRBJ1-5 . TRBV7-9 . TGTGCCAGCAGCTTAGGAGGGCCCGCTAATAGCAATCAGCCCCAGCATTTT CASSLGGPANSNQPQHF